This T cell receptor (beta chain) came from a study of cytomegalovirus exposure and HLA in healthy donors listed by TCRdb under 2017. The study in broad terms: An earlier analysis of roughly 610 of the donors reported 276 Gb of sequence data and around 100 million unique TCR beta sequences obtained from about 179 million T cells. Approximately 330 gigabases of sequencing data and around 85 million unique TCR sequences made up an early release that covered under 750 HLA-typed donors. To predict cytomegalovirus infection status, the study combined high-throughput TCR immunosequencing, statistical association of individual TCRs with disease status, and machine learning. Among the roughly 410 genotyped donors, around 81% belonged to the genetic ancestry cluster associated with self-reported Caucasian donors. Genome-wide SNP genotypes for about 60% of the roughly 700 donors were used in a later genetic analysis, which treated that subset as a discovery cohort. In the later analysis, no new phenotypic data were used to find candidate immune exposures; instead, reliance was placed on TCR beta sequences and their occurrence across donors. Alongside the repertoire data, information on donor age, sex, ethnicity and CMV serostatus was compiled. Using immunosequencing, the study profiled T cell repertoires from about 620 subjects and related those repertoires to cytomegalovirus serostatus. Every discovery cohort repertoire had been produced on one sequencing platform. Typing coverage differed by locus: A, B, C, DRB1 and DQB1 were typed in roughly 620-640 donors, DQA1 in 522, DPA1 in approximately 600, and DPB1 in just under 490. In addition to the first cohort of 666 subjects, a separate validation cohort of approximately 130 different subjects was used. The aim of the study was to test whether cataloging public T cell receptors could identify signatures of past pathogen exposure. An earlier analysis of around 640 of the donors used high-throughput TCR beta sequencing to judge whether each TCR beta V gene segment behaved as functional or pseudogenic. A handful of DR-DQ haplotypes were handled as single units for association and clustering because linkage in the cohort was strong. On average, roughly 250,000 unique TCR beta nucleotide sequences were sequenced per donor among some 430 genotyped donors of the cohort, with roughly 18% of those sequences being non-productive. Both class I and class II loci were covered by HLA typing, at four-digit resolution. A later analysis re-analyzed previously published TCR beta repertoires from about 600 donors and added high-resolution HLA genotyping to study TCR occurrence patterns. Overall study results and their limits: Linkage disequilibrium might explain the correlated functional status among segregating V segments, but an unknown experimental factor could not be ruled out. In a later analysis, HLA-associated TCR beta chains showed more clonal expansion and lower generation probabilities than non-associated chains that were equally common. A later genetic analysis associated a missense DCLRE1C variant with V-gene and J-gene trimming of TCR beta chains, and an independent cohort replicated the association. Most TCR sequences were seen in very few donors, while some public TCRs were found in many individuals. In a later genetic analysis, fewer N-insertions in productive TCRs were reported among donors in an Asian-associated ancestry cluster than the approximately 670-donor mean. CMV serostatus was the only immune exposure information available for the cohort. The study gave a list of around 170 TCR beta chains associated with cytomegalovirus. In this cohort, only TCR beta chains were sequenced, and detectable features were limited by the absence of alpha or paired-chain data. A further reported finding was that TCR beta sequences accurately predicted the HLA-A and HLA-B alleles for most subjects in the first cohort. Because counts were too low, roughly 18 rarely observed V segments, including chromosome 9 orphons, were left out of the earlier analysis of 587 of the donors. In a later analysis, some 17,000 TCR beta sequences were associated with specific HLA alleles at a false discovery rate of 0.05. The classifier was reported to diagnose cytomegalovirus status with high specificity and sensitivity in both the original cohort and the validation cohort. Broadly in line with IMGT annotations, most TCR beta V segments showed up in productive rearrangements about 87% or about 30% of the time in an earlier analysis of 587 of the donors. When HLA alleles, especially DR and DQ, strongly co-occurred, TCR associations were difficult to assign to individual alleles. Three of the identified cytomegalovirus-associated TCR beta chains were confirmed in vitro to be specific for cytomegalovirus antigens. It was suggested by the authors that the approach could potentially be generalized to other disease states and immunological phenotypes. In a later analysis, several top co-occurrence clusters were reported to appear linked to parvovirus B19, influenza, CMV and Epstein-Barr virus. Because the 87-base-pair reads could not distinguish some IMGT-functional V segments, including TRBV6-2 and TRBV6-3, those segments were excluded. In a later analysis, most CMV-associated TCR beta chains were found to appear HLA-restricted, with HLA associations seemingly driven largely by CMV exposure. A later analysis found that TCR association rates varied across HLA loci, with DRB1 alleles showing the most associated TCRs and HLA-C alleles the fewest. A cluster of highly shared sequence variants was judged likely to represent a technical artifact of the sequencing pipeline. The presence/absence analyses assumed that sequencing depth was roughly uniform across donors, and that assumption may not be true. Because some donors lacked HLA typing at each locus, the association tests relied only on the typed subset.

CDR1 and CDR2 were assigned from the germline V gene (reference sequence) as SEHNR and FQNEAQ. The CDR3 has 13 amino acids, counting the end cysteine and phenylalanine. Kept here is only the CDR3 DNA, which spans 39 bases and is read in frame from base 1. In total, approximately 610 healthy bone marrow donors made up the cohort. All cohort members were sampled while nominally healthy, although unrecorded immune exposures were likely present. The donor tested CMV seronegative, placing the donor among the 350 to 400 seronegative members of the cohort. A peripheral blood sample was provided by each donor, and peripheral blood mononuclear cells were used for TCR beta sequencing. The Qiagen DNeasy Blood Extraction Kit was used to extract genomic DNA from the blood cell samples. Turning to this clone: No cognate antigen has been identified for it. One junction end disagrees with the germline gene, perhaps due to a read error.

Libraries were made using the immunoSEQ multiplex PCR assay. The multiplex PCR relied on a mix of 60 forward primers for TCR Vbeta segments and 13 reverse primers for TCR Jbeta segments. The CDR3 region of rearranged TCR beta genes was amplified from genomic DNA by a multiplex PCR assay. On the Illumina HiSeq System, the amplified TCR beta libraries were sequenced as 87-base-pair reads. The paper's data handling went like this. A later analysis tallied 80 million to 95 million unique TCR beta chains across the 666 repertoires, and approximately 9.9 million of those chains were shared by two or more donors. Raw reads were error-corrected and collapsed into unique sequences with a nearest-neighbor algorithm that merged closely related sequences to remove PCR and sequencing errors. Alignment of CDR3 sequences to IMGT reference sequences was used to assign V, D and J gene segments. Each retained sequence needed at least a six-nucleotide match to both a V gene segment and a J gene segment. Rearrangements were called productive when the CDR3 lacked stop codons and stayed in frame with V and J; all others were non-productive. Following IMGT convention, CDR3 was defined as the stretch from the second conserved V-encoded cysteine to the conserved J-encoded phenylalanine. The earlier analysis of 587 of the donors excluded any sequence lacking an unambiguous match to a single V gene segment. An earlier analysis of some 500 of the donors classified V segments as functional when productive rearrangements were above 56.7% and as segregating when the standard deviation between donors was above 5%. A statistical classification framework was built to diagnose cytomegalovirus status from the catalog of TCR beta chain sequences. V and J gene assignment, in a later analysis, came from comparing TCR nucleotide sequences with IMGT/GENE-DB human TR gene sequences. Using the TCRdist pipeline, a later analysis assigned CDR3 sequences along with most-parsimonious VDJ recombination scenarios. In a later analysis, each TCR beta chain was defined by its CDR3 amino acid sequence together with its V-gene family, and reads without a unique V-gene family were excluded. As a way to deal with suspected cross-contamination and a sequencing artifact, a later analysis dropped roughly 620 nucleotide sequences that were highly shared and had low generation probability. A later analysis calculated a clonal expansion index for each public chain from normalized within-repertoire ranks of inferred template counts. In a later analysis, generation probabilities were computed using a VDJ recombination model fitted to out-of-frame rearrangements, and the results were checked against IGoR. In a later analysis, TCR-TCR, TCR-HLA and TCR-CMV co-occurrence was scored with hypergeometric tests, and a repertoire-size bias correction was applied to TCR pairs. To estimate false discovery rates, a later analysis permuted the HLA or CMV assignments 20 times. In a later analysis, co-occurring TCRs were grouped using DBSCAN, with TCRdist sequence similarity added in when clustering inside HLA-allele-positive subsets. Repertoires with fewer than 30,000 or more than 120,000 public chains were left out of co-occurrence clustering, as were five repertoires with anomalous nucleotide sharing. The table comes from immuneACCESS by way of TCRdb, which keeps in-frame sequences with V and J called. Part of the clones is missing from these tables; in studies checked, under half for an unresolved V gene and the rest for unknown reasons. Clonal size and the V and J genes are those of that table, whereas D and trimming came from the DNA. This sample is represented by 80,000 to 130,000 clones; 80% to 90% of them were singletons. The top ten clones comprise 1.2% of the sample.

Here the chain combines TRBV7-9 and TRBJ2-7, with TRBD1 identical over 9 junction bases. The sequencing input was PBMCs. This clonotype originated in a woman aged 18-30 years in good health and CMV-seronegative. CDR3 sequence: CSSSRDREGEQYF. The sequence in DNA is TGTTCCAGCAGTAGGGACAGGGAGGGTGAGCAGTACTTC.